Below, 10 T cell receptor beta chains from the same sample are listed, as sequenced in a study of identical twins. TCRdb reanalysed the 5' RACE reads using MiXCR and keeps one entry per CDR3 protein. Of about 720,000 distinct CDR3 sequences listed, 15% to 20% are singletons. The sample was also linked to a second study, of T cells expressing NK-cell markers.

The sample taken for sequencing was PBMCs. All receptors derive from a woman between 18 and 29 years old in good health.

CDR3 sequence reads: CSVWGGTGELFF. CDR3 in DNA: TGCAGCGTTTGGGGGGGGACCGGGGAGCTGTTTTTT. The J gene is TRBJ2-2, the V gene TRBV29-1, with TRBD2 matching over 7 bases. The CDR3 spans 12 residues. With 5 bases clipped from V and 5 bases from J, the junction kept 2 bases outside the gene matches. Germline V lookup: CDR1 SQVTM, CDR2 ANQGSEA.

V is TRBV5-1 and J is TRBJ1-2; perhaps TRBD1 as D (5 bases). The CDR3 loop spans 14 amino acids. Looked up from germline, CDR1 is SGHRS and CDR2 is YFSETQ. The V end lost 7 bases, the J end lost 8 bases, and 21 bases lay between the germline ends. The CDR3 spells CASGSQDRPQGYTF. The CDR3 DNA sequence: TGCGCCAGCGGATCACAGGACCGGCCTCAGGGCTACACCTTC.

The chain uses TRBV6-2 or TRBV6-3 and TRBJ2-1; the match to TRBD2 covers 8 bases. The germline V gene has CDR1 MNHEY and CDR2 SVGEGT. The CDR3 is 17 amino acids. V was clipped by 0 bases and J by 2 bases; unmatched bases: 6. The CDR3 DNA is TGTGCCAGCAGTTACTCCCCCGGGAGGGTCCCCTACAATGAGCAGTTCTTC. This gives the protein CASSYSPGRVPYNEQFF.

In this sample, this clonotype turned up a few times. The V call is TRBV5-1, the J call TRBJ2-5; 8 bases are a match to TRBD1. This CDR3 comprises 17 residues. The V gene's germline CDR1 is SGHRS and CDR2 YFSETQ. V gave up 2 bases and J gave up 3 bases; unmatched junction bases: 12. For the CDR3, the DNA is TGCGCCAGCAGCTTCACCCCCCAGGGGGCAGGGGAAGAGACCCAGTACTTC. It is translated as CASSFTPQGAGEETQYF.

The gene calls are TRBV7-2 and TRBJ2-7, with a tentative D call TRBD2 (5 bases). Trimming shortened V by 3 bases and J by 3 bases, and 15 bases separated the two germline ends. The CDR3 totals 15 residues. Looked up from germline, CDR1 is SGHTA and CDR2 is FQGNSA. The CDR3 is CASSLVGSGDYEQYF. The CDR3 nucleotides are TGTGCCAGCAGCTTGGTGGGGAGCGGCGACTACGAGCAGTACTTC. The variable domain in full, completed from reference TRBV7-2 and TRBJ2-7, reads GAGVSQSPSNKVTEKGKDVELRCDPISGHTALYWYRQSLGQGLEFLIYFQGNSAPDKSGLPSDRFSAERTGGSVSTLTIQRTQQEDSAVYLCASSLVGSGDYEQYFGPGTRLTVT.

This clonotype has a single count. The chain uses TRBV28 and TRBJ2-6; D unresolved. CDR1 and CDR2 from the germline V gene are MDHEN and SYDVKM. V lost 3 bases, J lost 0 bases, and 21 bases lay in between. The CDR3 is made up of 20 amino acids. CDR3 loop: CASSLYPRTLLYSGANVLTF. DNA of the CDR3: TGTGCCAGCAGTTTGTACCCCCGGACCCTTCTGTACTCTGGGGCCAACGTCCTGACTTTC.

V usage is TRBV3-1 and J usage is TRBJ2-5; 12 bases agree with TRBD2. This CDR3 contains 16 residues. Trimming at V came to 4 bases and at J to 5 bases, leaving 8 bases not matched to a gene. Germline V gene sequence: CDR1 LGHDT, CDR2 YNNKEL (reference sequence). CDR3 nucleotide sequence: TGTGCCAGCAGCCGGGGAAGGACTAGCGGGGACGAGACCCAGTACTTC. This sequence encodes CASSRGRTSGDETQYF.

The chain employs TRBV20-1 and TRBJ1-2, with 9 bases lining up with TRBD1. Germline CDR1 DFQATT, CDR2 SNEGSKA (reference sequence). The CDR3 runs 12 residues. Trimming removed 7 bases from V and 5 bases from J; junction bases left unmatched: 5. The CDR3 sequence is CSGGGQGYGYTF. The CDR3 region has the DNA TGCAGTGGTGGAGGACAGGGGTATGGCTACACCTTC.

This clonotype turned up a few times. J is TRBJ2-3 and V is TRBV3-1; TRBD2 is a possible D gene (6 bases). Trimming took 6 bases from V and 6 from J, leaving 19 bases between them. Germline V gene sequence: CDR1 LGHDT, CDR2 YNNKEL (reference sequence). The CDR3 loop spans 15 amino acids. Written as DNA, the CDR3 is TGTGCCAGCAGATTCCGGGACTCGCCTTTGGATACGCAGTATTTT. It codes for CASRFRDSPLDTQYF.

The chain employs TRBV20-1 and TRBJ1-2; 10 nucleotides match TRBD1. J gave up 2 bases and V 1 base, and 7 bases lay outside the gene matches. The germline CDR1 and CDR2 sequences are DFQATT and SNEGSKA (reference sequence). CDR3 length equals 16 residues. The CDR3 reads CSARGGTGDRNYGYTF. The CDR3 DNA sequence: TGCAGTGCTAGAGGCGGGACAGGGGATCGGAACTATGGCTACACCTTC.